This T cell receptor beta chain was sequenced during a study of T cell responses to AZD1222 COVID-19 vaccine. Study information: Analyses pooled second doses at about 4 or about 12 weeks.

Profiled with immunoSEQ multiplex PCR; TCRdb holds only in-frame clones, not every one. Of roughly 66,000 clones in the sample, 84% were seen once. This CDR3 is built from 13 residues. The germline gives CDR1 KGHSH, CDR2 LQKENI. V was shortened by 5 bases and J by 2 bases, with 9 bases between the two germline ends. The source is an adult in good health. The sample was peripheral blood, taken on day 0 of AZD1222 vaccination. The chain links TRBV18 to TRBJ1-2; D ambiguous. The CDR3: CASSATENYGYTF. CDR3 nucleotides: TGTGCCAGCTCAGCGACGGAGAACTATGGCTACACCTTC.